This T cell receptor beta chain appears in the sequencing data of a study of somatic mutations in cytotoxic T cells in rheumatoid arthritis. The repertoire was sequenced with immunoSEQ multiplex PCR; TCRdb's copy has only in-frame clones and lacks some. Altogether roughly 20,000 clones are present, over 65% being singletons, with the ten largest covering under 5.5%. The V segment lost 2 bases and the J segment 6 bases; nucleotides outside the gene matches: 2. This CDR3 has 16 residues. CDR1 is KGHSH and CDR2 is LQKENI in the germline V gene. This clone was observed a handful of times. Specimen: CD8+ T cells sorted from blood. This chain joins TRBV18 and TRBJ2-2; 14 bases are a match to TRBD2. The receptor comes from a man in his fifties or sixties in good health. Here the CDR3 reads CASSPGLAGGAGELFF. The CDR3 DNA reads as TGTGCCAGCTCACCAGGACTAGCGGGAGGAGCCGGGGAGCTGTTTTTT.